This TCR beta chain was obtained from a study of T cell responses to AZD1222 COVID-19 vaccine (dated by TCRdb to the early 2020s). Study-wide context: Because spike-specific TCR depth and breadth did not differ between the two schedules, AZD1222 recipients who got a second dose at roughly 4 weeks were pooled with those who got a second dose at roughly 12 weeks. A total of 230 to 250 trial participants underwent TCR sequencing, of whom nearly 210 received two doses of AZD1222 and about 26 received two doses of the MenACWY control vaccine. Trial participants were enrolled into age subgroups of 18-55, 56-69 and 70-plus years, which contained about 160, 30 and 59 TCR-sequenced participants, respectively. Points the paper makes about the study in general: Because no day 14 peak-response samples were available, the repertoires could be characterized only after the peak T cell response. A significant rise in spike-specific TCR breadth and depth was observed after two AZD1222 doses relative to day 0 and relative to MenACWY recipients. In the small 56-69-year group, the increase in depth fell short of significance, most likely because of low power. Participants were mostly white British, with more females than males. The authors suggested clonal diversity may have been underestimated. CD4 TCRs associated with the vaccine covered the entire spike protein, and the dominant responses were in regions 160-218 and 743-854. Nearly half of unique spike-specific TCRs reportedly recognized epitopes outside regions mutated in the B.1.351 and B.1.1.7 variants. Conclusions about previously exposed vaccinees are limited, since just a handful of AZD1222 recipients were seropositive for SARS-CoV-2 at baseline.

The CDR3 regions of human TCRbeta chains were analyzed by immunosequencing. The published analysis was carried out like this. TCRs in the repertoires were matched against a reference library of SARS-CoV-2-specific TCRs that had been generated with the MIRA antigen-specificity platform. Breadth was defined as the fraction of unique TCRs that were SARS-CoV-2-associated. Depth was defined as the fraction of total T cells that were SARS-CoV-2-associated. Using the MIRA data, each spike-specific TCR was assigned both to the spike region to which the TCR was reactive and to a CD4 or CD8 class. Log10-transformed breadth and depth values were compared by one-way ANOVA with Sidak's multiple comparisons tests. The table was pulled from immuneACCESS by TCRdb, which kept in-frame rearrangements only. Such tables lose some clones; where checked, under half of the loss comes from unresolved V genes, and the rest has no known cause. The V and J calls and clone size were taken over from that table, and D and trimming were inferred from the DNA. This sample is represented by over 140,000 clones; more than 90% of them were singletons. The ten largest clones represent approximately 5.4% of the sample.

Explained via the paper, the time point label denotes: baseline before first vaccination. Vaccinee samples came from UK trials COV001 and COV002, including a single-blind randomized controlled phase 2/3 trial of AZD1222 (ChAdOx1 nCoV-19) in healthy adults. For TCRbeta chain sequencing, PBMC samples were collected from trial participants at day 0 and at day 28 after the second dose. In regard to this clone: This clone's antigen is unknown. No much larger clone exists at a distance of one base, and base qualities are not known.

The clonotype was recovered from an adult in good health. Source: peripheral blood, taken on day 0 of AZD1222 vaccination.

The CDR3 reads as follows: CASIETGAGIYGYTF. The bases are TGTGCCAGTATTGAAACGGGGGCCGGTATCTATGGCTACACCTTC. The chain uses TRBV19 and TRBJ1-2; a tentative D call is TRBD1 (6 bases match). Trimming costs V 7 bases and J 4 bases, and their ends lie 19 bases apart. As encoded in the germline V gene (reference sequence), CDR1 is LNHDA while CDR2 is SQIVND. CDR3 length: 15 amino acids, cysteine to phenylalanine. Only the CDR3 portion is preserved as DNA: 45 bases, with reading frame beginning at the first base.